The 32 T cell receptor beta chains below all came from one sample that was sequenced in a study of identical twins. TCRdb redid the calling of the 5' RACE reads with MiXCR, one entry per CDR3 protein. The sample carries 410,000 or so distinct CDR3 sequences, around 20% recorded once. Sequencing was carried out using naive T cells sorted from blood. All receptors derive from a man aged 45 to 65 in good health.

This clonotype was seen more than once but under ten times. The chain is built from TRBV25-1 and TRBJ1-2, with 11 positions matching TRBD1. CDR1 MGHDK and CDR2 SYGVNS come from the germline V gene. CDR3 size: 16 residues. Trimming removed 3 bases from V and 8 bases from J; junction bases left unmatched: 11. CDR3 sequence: CASSERGTGGPRGYTF. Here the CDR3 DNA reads TGTGCCAGCAGTGAGCGAGGGACAGGGGGTCCTCGCGGCTACACCTTC.

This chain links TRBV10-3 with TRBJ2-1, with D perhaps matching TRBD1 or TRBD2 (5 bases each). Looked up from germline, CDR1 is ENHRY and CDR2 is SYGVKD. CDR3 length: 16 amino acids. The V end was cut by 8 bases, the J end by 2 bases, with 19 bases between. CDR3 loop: CAIQASGGGPYNEQFF. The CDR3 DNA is TGTGCCATCCAGGCTAGTGGGGGTGGCCCCTACAATGAGCAGTTCTTC.

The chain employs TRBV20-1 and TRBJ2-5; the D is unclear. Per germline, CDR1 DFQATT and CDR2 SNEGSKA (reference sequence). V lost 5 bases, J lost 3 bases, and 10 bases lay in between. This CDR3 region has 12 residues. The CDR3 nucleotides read TGCAGTGCTTCGGGCCAAAAAGAGACCCAGTACTTC. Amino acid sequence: CSASGQKETQYF.

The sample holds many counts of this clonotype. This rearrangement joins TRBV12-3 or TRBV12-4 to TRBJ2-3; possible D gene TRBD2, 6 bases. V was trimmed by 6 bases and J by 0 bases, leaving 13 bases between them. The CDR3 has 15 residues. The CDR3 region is CASSSPSESTDTQYF. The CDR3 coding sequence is TGTGCCAGCAGCTCTCCTAGCGAAAGCACAGATACGCAGTATTTT.

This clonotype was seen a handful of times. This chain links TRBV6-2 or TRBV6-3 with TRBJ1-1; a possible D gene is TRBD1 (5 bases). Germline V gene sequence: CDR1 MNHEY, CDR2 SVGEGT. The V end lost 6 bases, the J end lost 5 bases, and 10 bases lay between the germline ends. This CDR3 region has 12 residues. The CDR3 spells CASSWGGTEAFF. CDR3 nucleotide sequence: TGTGCCAGCAGCTGGGGGGGGACTGAAGCTTTCTTT.

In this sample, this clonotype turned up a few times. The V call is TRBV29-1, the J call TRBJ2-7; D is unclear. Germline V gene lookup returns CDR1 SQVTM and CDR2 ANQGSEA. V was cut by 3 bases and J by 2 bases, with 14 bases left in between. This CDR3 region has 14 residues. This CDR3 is CSVDKSGSPYEQYF. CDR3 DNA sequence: TGCAGCGTTGATAAATCGGGCAGTCCCTACGAGCAGTACTTC.

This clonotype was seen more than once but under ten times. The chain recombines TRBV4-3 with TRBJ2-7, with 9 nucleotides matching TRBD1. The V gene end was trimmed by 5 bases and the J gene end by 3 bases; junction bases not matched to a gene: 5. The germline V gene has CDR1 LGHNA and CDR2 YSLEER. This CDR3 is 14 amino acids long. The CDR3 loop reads CASSFRTGDYEQYF. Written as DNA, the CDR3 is TGCGCCAGCAGCTTCCGGACAGGGGACTACGAGCAGTACTTC.

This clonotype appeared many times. CDR3 DNA: TGTGCCAGCGACAGACTCTATGGCTACACCTTC. Translation gives CASDRLYGYTF. The chain carries TRBV12-3 or TRBV12-4 and TRBJ1-2; a possible D gene is TRBD1 (5 bases). V was clipped by 8 bases and J by 4 bases, with 8 bases between them. CDR3 length: 11 residues.

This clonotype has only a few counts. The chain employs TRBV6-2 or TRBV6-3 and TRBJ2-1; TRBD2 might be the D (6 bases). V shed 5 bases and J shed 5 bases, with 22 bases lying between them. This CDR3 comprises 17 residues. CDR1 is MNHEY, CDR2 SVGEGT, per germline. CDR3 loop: CASSPYGTSISNNEQFF. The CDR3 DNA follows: TGTGCCAGCAGTCCCTACGGTACTAGCATCTCTAACAATGAGCAGTTCTTC.

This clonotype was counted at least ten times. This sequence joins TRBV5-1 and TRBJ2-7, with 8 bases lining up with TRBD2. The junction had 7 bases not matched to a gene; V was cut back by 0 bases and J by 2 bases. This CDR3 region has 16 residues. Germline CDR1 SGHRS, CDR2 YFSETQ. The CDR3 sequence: CASSLGPGTSTYEQYF. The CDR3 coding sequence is TGCGCCAGCAGCTTGGGCCCCGGGACTAGTACCTACGAGCAGTACTTC.

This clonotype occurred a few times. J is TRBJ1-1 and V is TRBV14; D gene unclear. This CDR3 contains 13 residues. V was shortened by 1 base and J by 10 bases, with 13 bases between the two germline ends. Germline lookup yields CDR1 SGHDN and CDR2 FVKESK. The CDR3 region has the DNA TGTGCCAGCAGCCAAGCTTCCCCTACGGGAGCTTTCTTT. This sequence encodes CASSQASPTGAFF.

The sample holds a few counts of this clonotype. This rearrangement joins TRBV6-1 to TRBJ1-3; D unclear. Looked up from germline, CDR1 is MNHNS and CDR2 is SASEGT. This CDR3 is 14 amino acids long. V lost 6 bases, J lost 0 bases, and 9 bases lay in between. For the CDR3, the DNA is TGTGCCAGCAGCCCTTCGGTCTCTGGAAACACCATATATTTT. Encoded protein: CASSPSVSGNTIYF.

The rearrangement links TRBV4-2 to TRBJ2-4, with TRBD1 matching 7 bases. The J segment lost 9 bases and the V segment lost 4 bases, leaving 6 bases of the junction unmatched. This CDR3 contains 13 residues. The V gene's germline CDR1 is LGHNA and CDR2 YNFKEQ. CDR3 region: CASSPGTVAIQYF. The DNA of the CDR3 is TGTGCCAGCAGCCCCGGGACAGTGGCCATTCAGTACTTC.

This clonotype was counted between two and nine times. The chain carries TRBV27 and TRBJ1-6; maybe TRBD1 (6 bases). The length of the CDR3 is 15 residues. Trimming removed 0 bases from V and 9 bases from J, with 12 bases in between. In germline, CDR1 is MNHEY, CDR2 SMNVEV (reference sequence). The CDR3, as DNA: TGTGCCAGCAGTTTATCGATGGGGGCTTTTTCACCCCTCCACTTT. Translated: CASSLSMGAFSPLHF.

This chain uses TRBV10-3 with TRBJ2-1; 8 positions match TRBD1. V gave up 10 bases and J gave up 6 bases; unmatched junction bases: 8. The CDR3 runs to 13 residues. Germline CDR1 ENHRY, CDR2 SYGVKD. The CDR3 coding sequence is TGTGCCACCTCCGGGACAGGAGGCAATGAGCAGTTCTTC. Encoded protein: CATSGTGGNEQFF.

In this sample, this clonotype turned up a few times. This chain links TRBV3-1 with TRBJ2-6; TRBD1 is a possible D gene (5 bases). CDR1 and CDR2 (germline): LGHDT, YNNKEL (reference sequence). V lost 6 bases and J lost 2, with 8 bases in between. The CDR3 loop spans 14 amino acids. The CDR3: CASRAGPGANVLTF. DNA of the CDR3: TGTGCCAGCAGAGCAGGGCCTGGGGCCAACGTCCTGACTTTC.

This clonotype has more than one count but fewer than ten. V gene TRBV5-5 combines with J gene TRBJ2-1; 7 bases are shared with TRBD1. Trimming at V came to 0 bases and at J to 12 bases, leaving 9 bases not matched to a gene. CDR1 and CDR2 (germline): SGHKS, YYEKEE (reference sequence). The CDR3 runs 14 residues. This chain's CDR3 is CASSLGDRVHGQFF. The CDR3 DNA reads TGTGCCAGCAGCTTGGGAGACAGGGTTCATGGGCAGTTCTTC.

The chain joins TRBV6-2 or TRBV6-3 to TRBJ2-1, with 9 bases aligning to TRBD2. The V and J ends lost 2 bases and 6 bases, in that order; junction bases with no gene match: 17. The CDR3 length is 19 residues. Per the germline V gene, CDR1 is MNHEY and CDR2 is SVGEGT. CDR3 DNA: TGTGCCAGCAGTTACGCCATGCTCGTCGCGGGGGGGCTAGGCAATGAGCAGTTCTTC. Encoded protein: CASSYAMLVAGGLGNEQFF.

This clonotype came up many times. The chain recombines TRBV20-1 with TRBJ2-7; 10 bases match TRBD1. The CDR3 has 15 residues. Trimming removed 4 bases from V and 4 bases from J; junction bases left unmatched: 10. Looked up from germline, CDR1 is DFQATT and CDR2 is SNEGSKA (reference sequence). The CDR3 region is CSANPLGQGFYEQYF. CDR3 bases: TGCAGTGCTAACCCCTTGGGACAGGGGTTTTACGAGCAGTACTTC.

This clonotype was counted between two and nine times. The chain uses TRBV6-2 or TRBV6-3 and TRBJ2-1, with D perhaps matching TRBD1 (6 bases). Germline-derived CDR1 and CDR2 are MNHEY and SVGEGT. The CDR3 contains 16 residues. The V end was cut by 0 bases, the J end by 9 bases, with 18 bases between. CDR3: CASSYSGHEGFGEQFF. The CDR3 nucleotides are TGTGCCAGCAGTTACTCGGGACACGAAGGGTTCGGTGAGCAGTTCTTC.

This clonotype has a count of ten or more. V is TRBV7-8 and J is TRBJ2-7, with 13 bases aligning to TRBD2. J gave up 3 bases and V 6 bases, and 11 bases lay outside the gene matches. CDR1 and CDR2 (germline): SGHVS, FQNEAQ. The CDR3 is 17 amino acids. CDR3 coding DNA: TGTGCCAGCAGTTTTGGGACTAGCGGGAACCAAATCTACGAGCAGTACTTC. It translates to CASSFGTSGNQIYEQYF.

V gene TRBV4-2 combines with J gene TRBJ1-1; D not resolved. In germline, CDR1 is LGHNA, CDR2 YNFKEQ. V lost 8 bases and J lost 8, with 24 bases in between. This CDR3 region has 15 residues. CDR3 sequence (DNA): TGTGCCAGCCGTTTAGCGGGCTCTGGCCGCGGAGAAGCTTTCTTT. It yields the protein CASRLAGSGRGEAFF.

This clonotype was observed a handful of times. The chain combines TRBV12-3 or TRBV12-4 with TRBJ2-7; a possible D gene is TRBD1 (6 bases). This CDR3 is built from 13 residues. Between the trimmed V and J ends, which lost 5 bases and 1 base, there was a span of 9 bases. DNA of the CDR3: TGTGCCAGCAGTAGGACAGAGTCCTACGAGCAGTACTTC. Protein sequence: CASSRTESYEQYF.

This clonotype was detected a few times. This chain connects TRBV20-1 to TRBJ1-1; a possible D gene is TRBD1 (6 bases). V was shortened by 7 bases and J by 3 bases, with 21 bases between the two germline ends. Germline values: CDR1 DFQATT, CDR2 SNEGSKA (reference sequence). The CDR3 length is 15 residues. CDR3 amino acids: CSVPSGGRRDTEAFF. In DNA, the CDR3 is TGCAGTGTACCTAGCGGGGGGCGAAGGGACACTGAAGCTTTCTTT.

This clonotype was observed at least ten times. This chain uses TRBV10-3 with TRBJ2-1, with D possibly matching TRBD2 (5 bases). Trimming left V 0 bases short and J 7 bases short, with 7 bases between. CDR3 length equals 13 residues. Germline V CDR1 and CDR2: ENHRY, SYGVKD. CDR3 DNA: TGTGCCATCAGTGAGTCGCTAGCAAATGAGCAGTTCTTC. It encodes CAISESLANEQFF.

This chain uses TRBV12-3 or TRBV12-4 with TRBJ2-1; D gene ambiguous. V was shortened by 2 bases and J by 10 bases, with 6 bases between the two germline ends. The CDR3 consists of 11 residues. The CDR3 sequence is CASSLNEEQFF. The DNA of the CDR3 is TGTGCCAGCAGTTTAAATGAGGAGCAGTTCTTC.

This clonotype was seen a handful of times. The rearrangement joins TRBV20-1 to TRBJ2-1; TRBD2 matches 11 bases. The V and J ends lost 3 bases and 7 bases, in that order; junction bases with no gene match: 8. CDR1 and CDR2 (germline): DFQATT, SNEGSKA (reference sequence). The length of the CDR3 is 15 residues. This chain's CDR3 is CSASRGSGRVNEQFF. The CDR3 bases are TGCAGTGCTAGTAGGGGTAGCGGGAGGGTGAATGAGCAGTTCTTC.

CDR3 nucleotides: TGCGCCAGCAGCCCAGGACGGACTTTAAACTATGGCTACACCTTC. Its protein is CASSPGRTLNYGYTF. The chain combines TRBV4-3 with TRBJ1-2; D gene ambiguous. The CDR3 totals 15 residues. CDR1 LGHNA and CDR2 YSLEER come from the germline V gene. Trimming stripped 4 bases from V and 2 bases from J, with 14 bases between.

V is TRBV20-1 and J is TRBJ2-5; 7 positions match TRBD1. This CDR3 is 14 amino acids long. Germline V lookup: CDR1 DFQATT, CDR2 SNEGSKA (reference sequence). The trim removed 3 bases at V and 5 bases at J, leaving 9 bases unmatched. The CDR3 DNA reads TGCAGTGCTAGGGGGACAGCCCATGGGGAGACCCAGTACTTC. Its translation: CSARGTAHGETQYF.

CDR3: CAISENGGGGELFF. The CDR3 DNA is TGTGCCATCAGTGAGAATGGGGGTGGCGGGGAGCTGTTTTTT. The chain joins TRBV10-3 to TRBJ2-2; TRBD1 or TRBD2 may be the D gene (5 bases each). CDR1 and CDR2 from the germline V gene are ENHRY and SYGVKD. V lost 2 bases and J 7 bases, leaving 11 bases between the germline ends. The CDR3 totals 14 residues.

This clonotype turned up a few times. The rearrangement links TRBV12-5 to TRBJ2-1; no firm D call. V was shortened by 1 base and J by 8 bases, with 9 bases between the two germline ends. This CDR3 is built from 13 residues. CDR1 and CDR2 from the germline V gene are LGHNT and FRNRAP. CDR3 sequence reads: CASGLAGWDEQFF. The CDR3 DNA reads TGTGCTAGTGGTTTGGCCGGTTGGGATGAGCAGTTCTTC.

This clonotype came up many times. CDR3 sequence: CASSQGQEQFF. CDR3 DNA: TGCGCCAGCAGCCAAGGCCAGGAGCAGTTCTTC. V gene TRBV4-3 combines with J gene TRBJ2-1; no definite D call. Germline CDR1 LGHNA, CDR2 YSLEER. V lost 1 base, J lost 10 bases, and 5 bases lay in between. This CDR3 spans 11 amino acids.